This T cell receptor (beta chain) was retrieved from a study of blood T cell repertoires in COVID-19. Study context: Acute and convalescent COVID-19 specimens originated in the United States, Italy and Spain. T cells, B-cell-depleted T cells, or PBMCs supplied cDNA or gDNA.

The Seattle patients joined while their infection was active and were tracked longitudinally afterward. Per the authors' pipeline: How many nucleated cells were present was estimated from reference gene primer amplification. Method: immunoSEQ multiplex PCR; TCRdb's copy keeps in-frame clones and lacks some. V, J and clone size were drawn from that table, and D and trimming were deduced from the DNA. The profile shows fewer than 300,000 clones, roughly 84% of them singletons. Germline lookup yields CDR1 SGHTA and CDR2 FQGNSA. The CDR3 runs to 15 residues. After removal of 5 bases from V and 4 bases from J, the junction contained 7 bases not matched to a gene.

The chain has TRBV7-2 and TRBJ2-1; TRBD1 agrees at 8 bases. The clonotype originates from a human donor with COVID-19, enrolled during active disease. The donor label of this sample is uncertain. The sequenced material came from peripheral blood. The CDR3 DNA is TGTGCCAGCAGCCTAGGGGGACAGGTGTACAATGAGCAGTTCTTC. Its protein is CASSLGGQVYNEQFF.